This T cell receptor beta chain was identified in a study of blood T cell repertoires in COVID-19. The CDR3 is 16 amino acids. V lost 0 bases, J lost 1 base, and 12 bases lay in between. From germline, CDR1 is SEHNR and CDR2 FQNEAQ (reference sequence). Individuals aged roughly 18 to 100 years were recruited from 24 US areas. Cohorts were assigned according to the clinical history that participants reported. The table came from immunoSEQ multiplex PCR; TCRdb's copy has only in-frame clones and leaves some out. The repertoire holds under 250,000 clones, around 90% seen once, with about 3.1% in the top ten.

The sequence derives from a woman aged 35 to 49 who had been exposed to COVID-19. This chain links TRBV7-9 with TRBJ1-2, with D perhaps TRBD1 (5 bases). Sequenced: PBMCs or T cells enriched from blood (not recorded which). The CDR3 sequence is CASSLAVAGLNYGYTF. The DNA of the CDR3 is TGTGCCAGCAGCTTAGCGGTCGCAGGGCTTAACTATGGCTACACCTTC.